This TCR beta chain was obtained from a study of blood T cell repertoires in COVID-19. Whole-study context: Acute and convalescent COVID-19 samples came from the United States, Italy and Spain.

The repertoire was sequenced with immunoSEQ multiplex PCR; TCRdb's copy has only in-frame clones and lacks some. The table records some 100,000 clones, over 70% of them present only once. This clonotype was obtained from a human donor in a cohort sampled during active or convalescent COVID-19. Sequenced: peripheral blood.

The CDR3 reads CASSFQGATNEKLFF. The CDR3 DNA reads as TGCGCCAGCAGCTTTCAGGGGGCAACTAATGAAAAACTGTTTTTT. The rearrangement links TRBV5-1 to TRBJ1-4; TRBD1 aligns across 7 bases. The CDR3 runs to 15 residues. The germline gives CDR1 SGHRS, CDR2 YFSETQ. V was pared by 2 bases and J by 0 bases, with 1 base of the junction left unmatched.